The source of this TCR beta chain is a study of cytomegalovirus exposure and HLA in healthy donors. Across the whole study: Approximately 80 million unique TCRs from HLA-typed donors were held in an early data release. The study, taken as a whole, reports: It was confirmed in vitro that a few of the CMV-associated chains were specific for CMV antigens. Some TCR beta chains (roughly 160 of them) were listed as cytomegalovirus-associated.

With respect to this clone: The antigen is unknown.

The PCR had 60 Vbeta and 13 Jbeta primers. Measured with immunoSEQ multiplex PCR; TCRdb has only the in-frame clones, and not every one. The sample lists about 180,000 clones, about 81% seen once, with approximately 1.5% in the top ten. The CDR3 is 15 amino acids. Germline values: CDR1 MNHEY, CDR2 SVGAGI. With V trimmed by 1 base and J by 4 bases, 3 bases remained unmatched. This clonotype was sampled from a man between 35 and 55 years old in good health and CMV-seronegative. J is TRBJ2-1 and V is TRBV6-5; 8 nucleotides line up with TRBD1. Sequencing was performed on PBMCs. CDR3 DNA sequence: TGTGCCAGCAGTTACTGGACAGGGCAGTACAATGAGCAGTTCTTC. This encodes CASSYWTGQYNEQFF.